This record covers a single TCR beta chain. Its target is not known. The data were obtained in a study of T cells in Graves' hyperthyroidism and ophthalmopathy. Study-wide results and limits: The model's output predicted ophthalmopathy at a median of 6.5 months prior to onset.

Germline V gene lookup returns CDR1 SGHRS and CDR2 YFSETQ. V was cut by 4 bases and J by 7 bases, with 11 bases left in between. This CDR3 contains 12 residues. Across 18 months, stable Graves' hyperthyroidism was marked by no progression to ophthalmopathy. Thyroid ultrasound and orbital computed tomography, with clinical symptoms and serum thyroxine and TRAb, informed diagnoses. The authors obtained PBMCs from around 11 ml of fresh peripheral blood. Researchers amplified the TCR beta CDR3 regions from RNA transcripts. Researchers ran a first-round RT-PCR on the TCR CDR3 using the HTBI primer set. TCRdb reprocessed the multiplex PCR reads via MiXCR and lists one record per CDR3 protein. The profile covers some 400,000 distinct CDR3 sequences, with about 20% appearing a single time and about 4% taken by the ten largest.

V gene TRBV5-1 combines with J gene TRBJ1-2; tentatively, D is TRBD1 (5 bases). This receptor was obtained from a woman under 30 with Graves' hyperthyroidism. The sequencing input was blood. The CDR3 DNA is TGCGCCAGCAGCCAAAATCAGGGTGGCTACACCTTC. Its translation: CASSQNQGGYTF.